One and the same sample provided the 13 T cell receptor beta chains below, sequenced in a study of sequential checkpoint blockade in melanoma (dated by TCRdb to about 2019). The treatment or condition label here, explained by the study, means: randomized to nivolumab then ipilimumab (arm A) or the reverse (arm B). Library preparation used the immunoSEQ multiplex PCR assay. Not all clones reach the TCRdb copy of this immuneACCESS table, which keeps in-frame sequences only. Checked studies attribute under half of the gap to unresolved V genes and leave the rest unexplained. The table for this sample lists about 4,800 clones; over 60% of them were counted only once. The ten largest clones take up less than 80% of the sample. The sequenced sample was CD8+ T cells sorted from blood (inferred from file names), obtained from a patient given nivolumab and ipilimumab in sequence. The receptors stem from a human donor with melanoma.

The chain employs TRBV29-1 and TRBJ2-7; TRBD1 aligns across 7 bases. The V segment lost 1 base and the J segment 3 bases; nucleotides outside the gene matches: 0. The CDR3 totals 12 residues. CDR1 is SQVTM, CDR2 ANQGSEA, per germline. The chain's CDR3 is CSVEGQGYEQYF. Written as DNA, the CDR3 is TGCAGCGTTGAAGGACAGGGCTACGAGCAGTACTTC.

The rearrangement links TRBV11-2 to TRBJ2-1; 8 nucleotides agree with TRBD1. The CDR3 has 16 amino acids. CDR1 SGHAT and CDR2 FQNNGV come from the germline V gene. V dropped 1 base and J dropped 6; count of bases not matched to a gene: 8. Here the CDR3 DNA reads TGTGCCAGCAGCTTAGCTGGGGGACAGGCAGGCAATGAGCAGTTCTTC. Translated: CASSLAGGQAGNEQFF.

CDR3 nucleotide sequence: TGTGCCAGCAGCTCGACGACAGGGGAGGGGAAGCAGTACTTC. This gives the protein CASSSTTGEGKQYF. The rearrangement joins TRBV11-2 to TRBJ2-7, with D perhaps TRBD1 (8 bases). The V end lost 4 bases, the J end lost 8 bases, and 18 bases lay between the germline ends. This CDR3 is built from 14 residues. Germline lookup yields CDR1 SGHAT and CDR2 FQNNGV. Full variable domain (rest looked up from reference TRBV11-2 and TRBJ2-7): EAGVAQSPRYKIIEKRQSVAFWCNPISGHATLYWYQQILGQGPKLLIQFQNNGVVDDSQLPKDRFSAERLKGVDSTLKIQPAKLEDSAVYLCASSSTTGEGKQYFGPGTRLTVT.

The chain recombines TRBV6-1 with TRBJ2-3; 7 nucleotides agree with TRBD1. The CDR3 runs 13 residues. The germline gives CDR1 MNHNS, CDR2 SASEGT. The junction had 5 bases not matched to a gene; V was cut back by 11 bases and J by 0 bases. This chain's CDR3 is CAGGRGSTDTQYF. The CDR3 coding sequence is TGTGCCGGTGGCAGGGGGAGCACAGATACGCAGTATTTT.

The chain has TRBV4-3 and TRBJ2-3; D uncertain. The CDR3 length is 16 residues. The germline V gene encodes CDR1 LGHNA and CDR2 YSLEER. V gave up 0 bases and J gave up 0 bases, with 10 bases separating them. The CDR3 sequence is CASSQELQQSTDTQYF. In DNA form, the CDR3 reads TGCGCCAGCAGCCAAGAGTTACAGCAGAGCACAGATACGCAGTATTTT.

DNA of the CDR3: TGTGCCAGCAGCACCCGGGGGAGCGGGGGGGCCGTCACCGGGGAGCTGTTTTTT. Translated, it gives CASSTRGSGGAVTGELFF. The genes are TRBV7-9 and TRBJ2-2, with 10 bases identical to TRBD2. The CDR3 consists of 18 residues. Germline V gives CDR1 SEHNR, CDR2 FQNEAQ (reference sequence). The J segment lost 4 bases and the V segment lost 5 bases, leaving 13 bases of the junction unmatched.

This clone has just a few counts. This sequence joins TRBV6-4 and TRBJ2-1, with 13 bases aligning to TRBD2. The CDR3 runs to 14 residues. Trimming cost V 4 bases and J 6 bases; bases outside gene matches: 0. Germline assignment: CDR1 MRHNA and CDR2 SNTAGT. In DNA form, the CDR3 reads TGTGCCAGCAGTGGGACTAGCGGGAGCAATGAGCAGTTCTTC. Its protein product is CASSGTSGSNEQFF.

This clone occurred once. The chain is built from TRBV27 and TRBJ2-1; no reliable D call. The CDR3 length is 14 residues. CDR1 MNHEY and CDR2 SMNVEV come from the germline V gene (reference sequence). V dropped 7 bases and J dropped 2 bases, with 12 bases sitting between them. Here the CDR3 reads CASTISPAYNEQFF. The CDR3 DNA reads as TGTGCCAGCACGATATCACCGGCCTACAATGAGCAGTTCTTC.

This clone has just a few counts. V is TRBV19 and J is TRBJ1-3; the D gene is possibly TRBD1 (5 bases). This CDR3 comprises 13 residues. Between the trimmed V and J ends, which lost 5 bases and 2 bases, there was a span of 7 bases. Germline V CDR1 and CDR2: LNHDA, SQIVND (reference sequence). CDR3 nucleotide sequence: TGTGCCAGTAGTTCAGGGCCTGGAAACACCATATATTTT. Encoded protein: CASSSGPGNTIYF. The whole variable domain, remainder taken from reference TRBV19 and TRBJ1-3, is DGGITQSPKYLFRKEGQNVTLSCEQNLNHDAMYWYRQDPGQGLRLIYYSQIVNDFQKGDIAEGYSVSREKKESFPLTVTSAQKNPTAFYLCASSSGPGNTIYFGEGSWLTVV.

The CDR3 sequence: CASSLGLAGGLYEQYF. Written as DNA, the CDR3 is TGTGCCAGCAGCTTAGGTTTGGCGGGAGGGTTGTACGAGCAGTACTTC. The chain couples TRBV11-2 to TRBJ2-7, with 9 bases lining up with TRBD2. Germline V lookup: CDR1 SGHAT, CDR2 FQNNGV. V was pared by 1 base and J by 4 bases, with 8 bases of the junction left unmatched. The CDR3 consists of 16 residues.

CDR3 sequence: CASSFDSEQETQYF. CDR3 nucleotides: TGTGCCAGCAGCTTCGACTCAGAACAAGAGACCCAGTACTTC. This sequence joins TRBV7-9 and TRBJ2-5; no clear D. The V gene's germline CDR1 is SEHNR and CDR2 FQNEAQ (reference sequence). V lost 3 bases to trimming and J lost 2 bases, with 10 bases between them. The CDR3 is made up of 14 amino acids. Full variable domain (remainder filled in from reference TRBV7-9 and TRBJ2-5): DTGVSQNPRHKITKRGQNVTFRCDPISEHNRLYWYRQTLGQGPEFLTYFQNEAQLEKSRLLSDRFSAERPKGSFSTLEIQRTEQGDSAMYLCASSFDSEQETQYFGPGTRLLVL.

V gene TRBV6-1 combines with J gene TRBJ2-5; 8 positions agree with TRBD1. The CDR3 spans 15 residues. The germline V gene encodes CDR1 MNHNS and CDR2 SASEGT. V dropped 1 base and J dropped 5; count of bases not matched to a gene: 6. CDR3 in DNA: TGTGCCAGCAGTGAAGGGACAGGGTCTGTGGAGACCCAGTACTTC. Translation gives CASSEGTGSVETQYF.

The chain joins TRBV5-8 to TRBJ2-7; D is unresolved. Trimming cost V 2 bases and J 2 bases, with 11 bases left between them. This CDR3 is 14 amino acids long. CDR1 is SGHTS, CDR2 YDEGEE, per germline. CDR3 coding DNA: TGTGCCAGCAGCTTTGGGCAGGTGACCTACGAGCAGTACTTC. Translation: CASSFGQVTYEQYF.